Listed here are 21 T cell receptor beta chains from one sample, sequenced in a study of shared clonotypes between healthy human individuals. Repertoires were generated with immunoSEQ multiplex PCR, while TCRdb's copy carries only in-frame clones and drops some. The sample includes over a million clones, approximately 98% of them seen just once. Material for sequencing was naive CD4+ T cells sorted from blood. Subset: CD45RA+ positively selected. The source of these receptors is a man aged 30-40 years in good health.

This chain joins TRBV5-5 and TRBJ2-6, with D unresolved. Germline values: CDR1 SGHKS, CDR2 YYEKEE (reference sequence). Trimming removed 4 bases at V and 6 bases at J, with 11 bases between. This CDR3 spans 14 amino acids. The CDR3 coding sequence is TGTGCCAGCAGCCAGCATCCTGCGGCCAACGTCCTGACTTTC. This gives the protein CASSQHPAANVLTF.

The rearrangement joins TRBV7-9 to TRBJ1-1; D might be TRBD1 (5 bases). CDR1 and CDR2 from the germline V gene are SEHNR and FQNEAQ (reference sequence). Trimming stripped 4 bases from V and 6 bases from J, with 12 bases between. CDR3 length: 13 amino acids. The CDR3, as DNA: TGTGCCAGCAGCTCCCCCGGGGGTCCTGAAGCTTTCTTT. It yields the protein CASSSPGGPEAFF.

The DNA for the CDR3 is TGTGCCATCAGCGAACCCTTAGCAGAGAGCTCCTACAATGAGCAGTTCTTC. Its protein is CAISEPLAESSYNEQFF. The chain recombines TRBV10-3 with TRBJ2-1; D uncertain. This CDR3 is 17 amino acids long. V shed 6 bases and J shed 0 bases, with 18 bases lying between them. The germline CDR1 and CDR2 sequences are ENHRY and SYGVKD.

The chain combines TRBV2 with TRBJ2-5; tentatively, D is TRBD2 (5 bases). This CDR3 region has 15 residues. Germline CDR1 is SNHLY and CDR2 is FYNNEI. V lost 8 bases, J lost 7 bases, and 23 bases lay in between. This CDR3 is CASRRQVARQWTQYF. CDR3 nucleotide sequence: TGTGCCAGCCGGAGGCAGGTAGCGCGCCAGTGGACCCAGTACTTC.

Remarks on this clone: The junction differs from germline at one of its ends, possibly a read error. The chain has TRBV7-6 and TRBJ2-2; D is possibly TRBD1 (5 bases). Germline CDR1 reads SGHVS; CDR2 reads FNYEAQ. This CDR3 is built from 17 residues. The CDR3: CASSSQATATKTGELFF. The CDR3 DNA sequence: TGTGCCAGCAGCTCCCAAGCGACAGCAACGAAGACCGGGGAGCTGTTTTTT.

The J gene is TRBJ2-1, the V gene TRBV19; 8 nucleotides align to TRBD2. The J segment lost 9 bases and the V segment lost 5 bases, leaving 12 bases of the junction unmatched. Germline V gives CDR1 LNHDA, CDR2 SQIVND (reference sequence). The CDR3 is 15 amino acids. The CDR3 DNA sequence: TGTGCCAGTAGTCCCTTAGCGGGATTCTCGGCTGAGCAGTTCTTC. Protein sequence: CASSPLAGFSAEQFF.

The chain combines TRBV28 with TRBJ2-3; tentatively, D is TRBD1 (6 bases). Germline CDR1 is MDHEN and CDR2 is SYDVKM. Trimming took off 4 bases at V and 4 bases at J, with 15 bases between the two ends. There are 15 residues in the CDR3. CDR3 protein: CASSSPGAPADTQYF. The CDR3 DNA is TGTGCCAGCAGTTCTCCAGGGGCCCCCGCAGATACGCAGTATTTT.

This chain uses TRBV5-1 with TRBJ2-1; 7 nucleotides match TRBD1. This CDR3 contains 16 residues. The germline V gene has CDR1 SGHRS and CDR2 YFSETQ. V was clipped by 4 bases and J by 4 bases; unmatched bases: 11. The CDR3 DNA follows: TGCGCCAGCAGCCTATGGGACAGTTTGTCGTACAATGAGCAGTTCTTC. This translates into CASSLWDSLSYNEQFF.

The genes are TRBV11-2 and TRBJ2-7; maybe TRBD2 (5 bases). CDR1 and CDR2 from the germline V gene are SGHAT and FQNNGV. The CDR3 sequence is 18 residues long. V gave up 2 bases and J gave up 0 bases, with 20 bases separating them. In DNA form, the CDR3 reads TGTGCCAGCAGCTTATCTGGGAGTGCGGGTAGACTCTCCTACGAGCAGTACTTC. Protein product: CASSLSGSAGRLSYEQYF. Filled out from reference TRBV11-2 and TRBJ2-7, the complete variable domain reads EAGVAQSPRYKIIEKRQSVAFWCNPISGHATLYWYQQILGQGPKLLIQFQNNGVVDDSQLPKDRFSAERLKGVDSTLKIQPAKLEDSAVYLCASSLSGSAGRLSYEQYFGPGTRLTVT.

CDR3 nucleotide sequence: TGCAGCGTTTCGGGGGTATCAGGGCCAGAGACCCAGTACTTC. Amino acid sequence: CSVSGVSGPETQYF. The chain has TRBV29-1 and TRBJ2-5, with D perhaps TRBD2 (6 bases). The V end lost 5 bases, the J end lost 4 bases, and 17 bases lay between the germline ends. CDR3 length equals 14 residues. CDR1 is SQVTM and CDR2 is ANQGSEA in the germline V gene.

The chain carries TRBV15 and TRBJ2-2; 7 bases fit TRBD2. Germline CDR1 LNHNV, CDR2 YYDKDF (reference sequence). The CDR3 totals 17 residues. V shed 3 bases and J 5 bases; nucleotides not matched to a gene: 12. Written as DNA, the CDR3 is TGTGCCACCAGCAGCATAGAACTAGCGCCCAGGACCGGGGAGCTGTTTTTT. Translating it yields CATSSIELAPRTGELFF.

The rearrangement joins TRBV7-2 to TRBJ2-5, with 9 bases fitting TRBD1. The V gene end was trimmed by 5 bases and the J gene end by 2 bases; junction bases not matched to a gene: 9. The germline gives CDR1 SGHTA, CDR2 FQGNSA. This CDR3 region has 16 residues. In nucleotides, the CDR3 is TGTGCCAGCAGCCTCCGGGACAGGGTTTATCAAGAGACCCAGTACTTC. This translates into CASSLRDRVYQETQYF.

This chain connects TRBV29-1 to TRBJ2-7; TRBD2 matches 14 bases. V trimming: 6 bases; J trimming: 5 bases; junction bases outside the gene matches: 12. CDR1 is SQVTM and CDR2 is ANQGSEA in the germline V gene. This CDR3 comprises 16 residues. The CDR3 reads CSVAPGLAGELNEQYF. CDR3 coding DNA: TGCAGCGTCGCACCGGGACTAGCGGGAGAGCTTAACGAGCAGTACTTC.

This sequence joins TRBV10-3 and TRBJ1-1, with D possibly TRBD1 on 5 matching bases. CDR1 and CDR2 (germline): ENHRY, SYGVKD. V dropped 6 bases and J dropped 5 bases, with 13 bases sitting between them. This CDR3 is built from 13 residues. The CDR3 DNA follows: TGTGCCATCAGACAGGATAGTGGGACTGAAGCTTTCTTT. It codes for CAIRQDSGTEAFF.

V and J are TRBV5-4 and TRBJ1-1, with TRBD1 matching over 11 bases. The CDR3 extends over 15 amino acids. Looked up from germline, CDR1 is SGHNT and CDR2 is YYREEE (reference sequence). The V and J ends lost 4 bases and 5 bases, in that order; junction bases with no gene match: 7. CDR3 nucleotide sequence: TGTGCCAGCAGCATTGGACAGGGGGCTTGGACTGAAGCTTTCTTT. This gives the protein CASSIGQGAWTEAFF.

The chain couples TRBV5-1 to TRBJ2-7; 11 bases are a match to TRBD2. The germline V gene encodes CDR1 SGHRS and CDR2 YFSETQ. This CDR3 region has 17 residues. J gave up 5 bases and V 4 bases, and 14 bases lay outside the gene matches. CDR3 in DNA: TGCGCCAGCAGCCCAGGGGGAACTAGCGGGAGTAAAAACGAGCAGTACTTC. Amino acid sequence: CASSPGGTSGSKNEQYF.

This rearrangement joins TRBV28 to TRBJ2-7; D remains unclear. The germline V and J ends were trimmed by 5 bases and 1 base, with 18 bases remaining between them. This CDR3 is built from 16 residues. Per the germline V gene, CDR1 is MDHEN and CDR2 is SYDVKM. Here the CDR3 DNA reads TGTGCCAGCAGTCCCCGCCCCGGGCAGCCTTCCTACGAGCAGTACTTC. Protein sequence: CASSPRPGQPSYEQYF.

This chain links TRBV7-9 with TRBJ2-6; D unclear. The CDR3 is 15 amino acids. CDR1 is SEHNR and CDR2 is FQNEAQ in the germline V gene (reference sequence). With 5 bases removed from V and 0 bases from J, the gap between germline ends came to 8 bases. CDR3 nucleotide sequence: TGTGCCAGCAGCCGATGGGACTCTGGGGCCAACGTCCTGACTTTC. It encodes CASSRWDSGANVLTF.

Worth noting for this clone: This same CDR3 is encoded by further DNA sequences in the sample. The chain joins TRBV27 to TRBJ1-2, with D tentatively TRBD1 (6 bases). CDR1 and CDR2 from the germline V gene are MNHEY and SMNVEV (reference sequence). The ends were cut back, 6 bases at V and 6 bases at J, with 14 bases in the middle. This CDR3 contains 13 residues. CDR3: CASRPTGTDGYTF. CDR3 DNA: TGTGCCAGCAGACCTACAGGGACCGATGGCTACACCTTC.

CDR3 residues: CASSLPGAPNTEAFF. The CDR3 region has the DNA TGTGCCAGCAGCTTACCAGGGGCCCCCAACACTGAAGCTTTCTTT. V gene TRBV7-9 combines with J gene TRBJ1-1, with D possibly matching TRBD1 (6 bases). Trimming took off 2 bases at V and 2 bases at J, with 12 bases between the two ends. The CDR3 is 15 residues long. Looked up from germline, CDR1 is SEHNR and CDR2 is FQNEAQ (reference sequence).

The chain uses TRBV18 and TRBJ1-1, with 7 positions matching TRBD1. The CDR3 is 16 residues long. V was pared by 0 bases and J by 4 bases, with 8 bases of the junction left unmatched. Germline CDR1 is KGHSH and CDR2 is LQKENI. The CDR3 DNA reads TGTGCCAGCTCACCACCGGGGACCGGGACAGCCACTGAAGCTTTCTTT. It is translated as CASSPPGTGTATEAFF.